This TCR beta chain was sequenced in a study of blood T cell repertoires in COVID-19. The CDR3 is 14 residues long. The germline gives CDR1 KGHDR, CDR2 SFDVKD. The V and J ends lost 10 bases and 3 bases respectively, with 17 bases between them. The method was immunoSEQ multiplex PCR; TCRdb's version includes in-frame clones alone and lacks a portion of them. The sample has approximately 140,000 clones, less than 80% seen once. V gene TRBV24-1 combines with J gene TRBJ1-2, with D perhaps TRBD1 (5 bases). The clonotype was recovered from a man in his 60s with acute or convalescent COVID-19. The sequencing input was peripheral blood. The CDR3 coding sequence is TGTGCCACAAACGACCCGGACACCGACTATGGCTACACCTTC. This translates into CATNDPDTDYGYTF.